Following are 3 T cell receptor beta chains from one sample sequenced in a study of OX40 agonist ivuxolimab in advanced cancers. The repertoire was sequenced with immunoSEQ multiplex PCR; TCRdb's copy has only in-frame clones and lacks some. This sample has 44,000 or so clones, with 88% found just once. Specimen: CD4+ or CD8+ T cells sorted from blood, collected in a trial of the OX40 agonist ivuxolimab. Receptor source: an adult with an advanced solid tumor such as melanoma, head and neck, liver or kidney cancer.

The V call is TRBV7-2, the J call TRBJ1-2; D perhaps matches TRBD1 (5 bases). The CDR3 has 15 residues. CDR1 and CDR2 from the germline V gene are SGHTA and FQGNSA. Trimming took off 1 base at V and 4 bases at J, with 13 bases between the two ends. In DNA form, the CDR3 reads TGTGCCAGCAGCTTAGGGGACGCAGCACTCTATGGCTACACCTTC. This sequence encodes CASSLGDAALYGYTF.

The J gene is TRBJ1-5, the V gene TRBV9; tentative D call: TRBD1 (5 bases). This CDR3 is 14 amino acids long. The V gene lost 0 bases and the J gene lost 7 bases, with 11 bases spanning the gap. The V gene's germline CDR1 is SGDLS and CDR2 YYNGEE. The CDR3 nucleotides are TGTGCCAGCAGCGTAGGTGGAGGGGACCAGCCCCAGCATTTT. Its translation is CASSVGGGDQPQHF.

CDR3 DNA sequence: TGTGCCAGCAGTGTAATAGCCGGGACAGAGATCTCTGGGGCCAACGTCCTGACTTTC. It specifies CASSVIAGTEISGANVLTF. The chain is built from TRBV28 and TRBJ2-6; TRBD1 matches at 7 bases. V trimming: 5 bases; J trimming: 0 bases; junction bases outside the gene matches: 13. The CDR3 totals 19 residues. Germline CDR1 and CDR2: MDHEN and SYDVKM.